Below are 22 T cell receptor beta chains sequenced from a single sample in a study of shared clonotypes between healthy human individuals. Measured with immunoSEQ multiplex PCR; TCRdb has only the in-frame clones, and not every one. The table lists approximately 700,000 clones, 55% to 85% of them singletons. The sequencing input was memory CD4+ T cells sorted from blood. Subset meaning: CD45RA-negative fraction. The receptor set was obtained from a woman aged 25 to 39 in good health.

J is TRBJ2-7 and V is TRBV11-2; no clear D. The V gene's germline CDR1 is SGHAT and CDR2 FQNNGV. V gave up 4 bases and J gave up 3 bases, with 10 bases separating them. The CDR3 extends over 13 amino acids. CDR3 sequence reads: CASSSREDYEQYF. The DNA for the CDR3 is TGTGCCAGCAGCTCCAGAGAGGACTACGAGCAGTACTTC.

The V call is TRBV28, the J call TRBJ2-7; D unclear. There are 14 residues in the CDR3. Between the trimmed V and J ends, which lost 3 bases and 0 bases, there was a span of 9 bases. Germline V gene lookup returns CDR1 MDHEN and CDR2 SYDVKM. CDR3 DNA: TGTGCCAGCAGTTTTAGCCCGCTCTCCTACGAGCAGTACTTC. The encoded protein is CASSFSPLSYEQYF.

The chain uses TRBV19 and TRBJ2-5; 7 nucleotides line up with TRBD1. The CDR3 has 13 residues. Trimming removed 5 bases from V and 6 bases from J; junction bases left unmatched: 6. From germline, CDR1 is LNHDA and CDR2 SQIVND (reference sequence). The CDR3 reads CASSVQGSQTQYF. The CDR3 DNA sequence: TGTGCCAGTAGTGTACAGGGGTCACAGACCCAGTACTTC.

The CDR3 loop is CASTGQAGNEQYF. The CDR3 DNA reads TGTGCCAGCACGGGACAGGCGGGGAACGAGCAGTACTTC. J is TRBJ2-7 and V is TRBV2; TRBD1 matches at 8 bases. This CDR3 is built from 13 residues. The V and J ends lost 7 bases and 5 bases, in that order; junction bases with no gene match: 7. Germline V lookup: CDR1 SNHLY, CDR2 FYNNEI.

Only a few counts were recorded for this clone. The genes are TRBV5-1 and TRBJ1-1, with D perhaps TRBD1 (5 bases). The CDR3 contains 14 residues. Trimming removed 7 bases at V and 1 base at J, with 14 bases between. Germline V gene lookup returns CDR1 SGHRS and CDR2 YFSETQ. CDR3 in DNA: TGCGCCAGCGGGGGAGGGACTGAGAACACTGAAGCTTTCTTT. Its protein product is CASGGGTENTEAFF. Full variable domain (rest looked up from reference TRBV5-1 and TRBJ1-1): KAGVTQTPRYLIKTRGQQVTLSCSPISGHRSVSWYQQTPGQGLQFLFEYFSETQRNKGNFPGRFSGRQFSNSRSEMNVSTLELGDSALYLCASGGGTENTEAFFGQGTRLTVV.

The V and J genes are TRBV2 and TRBJ2-7, with D possibly TRBD2 on 5 matching bases. Trimming took off 5 bases at V and 4 bases at J, with 9 bases between the two ends. Germline lookup yields CDR1 SNHLY and CDR2 FYNNEI. This CDR3 is 12 amino acids long. CDR3 nucleotide sequence: TGTGCCAGCAGTACGGACTTGTACGAGCAGTACTTC. Translation gives CASSTDLYEQYF.

The CDR3 protein is CASSSPSGTDTQYF. The CDR3 DNA follows: TGTGCCAGCAGTTCTCCTAGCGGCACAGATACGCAGTATTTT. The gene calls are TRBV28 and TRBJ2-3, with a possible D match to TRBD2 (6 bases). Trimming pared 4 bases from V and 1 base from J, leaving 9 bases between. The CDR3 extends over 14 amino acids. Germline V CDR1 and CDR2: MDHEN, SYDVKM.

The V call is TRBV5-4, the J call TRBJ2-7; D possibly corresponds to TRBD2 (5 bases). CDR3 length equals 12 residues. The V and J ends lost 2 bases and 6 bases respectively, with 9 bases between them. Germline CDR1 SGHNT, CDR2 YYREEE (reference sequence). Written as DNA, the CDR3 is TGTGCCAGCAGCTTCTCCGAGGGCGAGCAGTACTTC. Translation gives CASSFSEGEQYF.

The J gene is TRBJ1-5, the V gene TRBV6-5; 7 nucleotides line up with TRBD1. Per the germline V gene, CDR1 is MNHEY and CDR2 is SVGAGI. V was pared by 6 bases and J by 7 bases, with 9 bases of the junction left unmatched. The CDR3 totals 14 residues. Written as DNA, the CDR3 is TGTGCCAGCAGGGCAGGGGGAGGTAACCAGCCCCAGCATTTT. Translated: CASRAGGGNQPQHF.

The rearrangement links TRBV5-4 to TRBJ2-4; no definite D call. Germline V gene data show CDR1 as SGHNT and CDR2 as YYREEE (reference sequence). The CDR3 sequence is 16 residues long. Trimming left V 3 bases short and J 0 bases short, with 13 bases between. In DNA form, the CDR3 reads TGTGCCAGCAGCTCGAACCCCGGGCTAGCCAAAAACATTCAGTACTTC. Amino acids: CASSSNPGLAKNIQYF. Full variable domain (rest looked up from reference TRBV5-4 and TRBJ2-4): ETGVTQSPTHLIKTRGQQVTLRCSSQSGHNTVSWYQQALGQGPQFIFQYYREEENGRGNFPPRFSGLQFPNYSSELNVNALELDDSALYLCASSSNPGLAKNIQYFGAGTRLSVL.

The chain is built from TRBV4-2 and TRBJ2-3; 8 nucleotides align to TRBD2. V lost 1 base, J lost 2 bases, and 8 bases stayed unmatched. From germline, CDR1 is LGHNA and CDR2 YNFKEQ. This CDR3 is built from 17 residues. The CDR3 here is CASSQGAAGEDTDTQYF. The CDR3 nucleotides read TGTGCCAGCAGCCAAGGCGCAGCGGGAGAGGACACAGATACGCAGTATTTT.

This sequence joins TRBV30 and TRBJ1-4; possibly TRBD1 for D (6 bases). V gave up 1 base and J gave up 10 bases, with 16 bases separating them. The CDR3 contains 14 residues. The germline V gene encodes CDR1 GTSNPN and CDR2 SVGIG (reference sequence). CDR3 nucleotides: TGTGCCTGGAGTGCAGGGGAAAATATAGGAAAACTGTTTTTT. It translates to CAWSAGENIGKLFF. Complete variable domain (other parts from reference TRBV30 and TRBJ1-4): SQTIHQWPATLVQPVGSPLSLECTVEGTSNPNLYWYRQAAGRGLQLLFYSVGIGQISSEVPQNLSASRPQDRQFILSSKKLLLSDSGFYLCAWSAGENIGKLFFGSGTQLSVL.

The chain carries TRBV19 and TRBJ2-2; 11 positions agree with TRBD2. This CDR3 has 20 residues. The germline V gene has CDR1 LNHDA and CDR2 SQIVND (reference sequence). The V gene end was trimmed by 3 bases and the J gene end by 4 bases; junction bases not matched to a gene: 16. CDR3: CASSILVWLAGGLGTGELFF. CDR3 nucleotide sequence: TGTGCCAGTAGTATTTTGGTTTGGCTAGCGGGAGGACTAGGCACCGGGGAGCTGTTTTTT. Full variable domain (missing parts from reference TRBV19 and TRBJ2-2): DGGITQSPKYLFRKEGQNVTLSCEQNLNHDAMYWYRQDPGQGLRLIYYSQIVNDFQKGDIAEGYSVSREKKESFPLTVTSAQKNPTAFYLCASSILVWLAGGLGTGELFFGEGSRLTVL.

The chain employs TRBV11-2 and TRBJ2-3, with 10 bases aligning to TRBD1. This CDR3 region has 16 residues. From germline, CDR1 is SGHAT and CDR2 FQNNGV. The J segment lost 3 bases and the V segment lost 6 bases, leaving 9 bases of the junction unmatched. The CDR3 DNA reads TGTGCCAGCAGTCGTACACCGGGACAGGGGACAGATACGCAGTATTTT. Translated, it gives CASSRTPGQGTDTQYF.

V gene TRBV5-1 combines with J gene TRBJ2-7; D is uncertain. From germline, CDR1 is SGHRS and CDR2 YFSETQ. With 4 bases removed from V and 1 base from J, the gap between germline ends came to 6 bases. The CDR3 extends over 12 amino acids. The chain's CDR3 is CASSPESYEQYF. The CDR3 coding sequence is TGCGCCAGCAGCCCGGAGTCCTACGAGCAGTACTTC.

The chain links TRBV5-1 to TRBJ2-5, with 8 bases lining up with TRBD1. The CDR3 loop spans 15 amino acids. V shed 0 bases and J 5 bases; nucleotides not matched to a gene: 6. Germline V gives CDR1 SGHRS, CDR2 YFSETQ. The CDR3 DNA is TGCGCCAGCAGCTTGGTTGGCAGGGGGCTTGAGACCCAGTACTTC. It translates to CASSLVGRGLETQYF.

The chain uses TRBV28 and TRBJ2-1, with 11 nucleotides matching TRBD2. The germline gives CDR1 MDHEN, CDR2 SYDVKM. This CDR3 region has 14 residues. V trimming: 7 bases; J trimming: 3 bases; junction bases outside the gene matches: 2. CDR3 DNA: TGTGCCAGCATGGGACTAGCGGACTACAATGAGCAGTTCTTC. It encodes CASMGLADYNEQFF.

V and J are TRBV7-9 and TRBJ2-6; unclear D gene. Germline CDR1 and CDR2: SEHNR and FQNEAQ (reference sequence). V gave up 5 bases and J gave up 0 bases, with 14 bases separating them. This CDR3 has 17 amino acids. CDR3 sequence reads: CASSPNPTFSGANVLTF. CDR3 DNA: TGTGCCAGCAGCCCCAACCCAACTTTCTCTGGGGCCAACGTCCTGACTTTC. The full variable domain, rest sourced from reference TRBV7-9 and TRBJ2-6, is DTGVSQNPRHKITKRGQNVTFRCDPISEHNRLYWYRQTLGQGPEFLTYFQNEAQLEKSRLLSDRFSAERPKGSFSTLEIQRTEQGDSAMYLCASSPNPTFSGANVLTFGAGSRLTVL.

The CDR3 nucleotides are TGTGCCAGCAGCGAGAGCGGGACACACACAGATACGCAGTATTTT. Translating it yields CASSESGTHTDTQYF. The chain employs TRBV28 and TRBJ2-3; D perhaps matches TRBD2 (7 bases). Germline CDR1 is MDHEN and CDR2 is SYDVKM. The CDR3 runs to 15 residues. Trimming shortened V by 6 bases and J by 2 bases, and 15 bases separated the two germline ends.

The chain couples TRBV6-5 to TRBJ1-1; TRBD1 might be the D (6 bases). This CDR3 contains 12 residues. Trimming left V 4 bases short and J 7 bases short, with 10 bases between. The germline V gene has CDR1 MNHEY and CDR2 SVGAGI. The CDR3 DNA reads as TGTGCCAGCAGTTTGGGGGGCATTGAAGCTTTCTTT. As protein: CASSLGGIEAFF.

The chain links TRBV7-3 to TRBJ2-1; D is unresolved. Germline V gene data show CDR1 as SGHTA and CDR2 as FQGTGA. The ends were cut back, 6 bases at V and 0 bases at J, with 6 bases in the middle. This CDR3 region has 13 residues. DNA for the CDR3: TGTGCCAGCAGTTCGAGCTCCTACAATGAGCAGTTCTTC. Translating it yields CASSSSSYNEQFF.

This clone was seen a handful of times. The chain links TRBV29-1 to TRBJ1-1; a weak D match, TRBD1 (5 bases). CDR3 length: 14 residues. Trimming stripped 0 bases from V and 11 bases from J, with 19 bases between. Germline CDR1 is SQVTM and CDR2 is ANQGSEA. This CDR3 reads CSVEDVDSQNRAFF. The CDR3 DNA reads TGCAGCGTTGAAGATGTCGACAGTCAAAATCGGGCTTTCTTT.